The present T cell receptor (beta chain) was sequenced within a study of shared clonotypes between healthy human individuals. The assay was immunoSEQ multiplex PCR, and TCRdb's table has in-frame clones only and misses some. The top ten clones hold 1.4% of a sample with about 1 million clones, around 74% of them seen once. CDR1 is MDHEN and CDR2 is SYDVKM in the germline V gene. V was cut by 8 bases and J by 0 bases, with 17 bases left in between. The CDR3 runs to 16 residues. This rearrangement joins TRBV28 to TRBJ2-1; no clear D. The sample taken for sequencing was memory CD4+ T cells sorted from blood. Regarding subset: CD45RA-negative fraction. The sequence was obtained from a man younger than 30 in good health. The CDR3 reads CASARTPLSSYNEQFF. The CDR3 DNA sequence: TGTGCCAGCGCGCGAACACCCCTTAGCTCCTACAATGAGCAGTTCTTC.